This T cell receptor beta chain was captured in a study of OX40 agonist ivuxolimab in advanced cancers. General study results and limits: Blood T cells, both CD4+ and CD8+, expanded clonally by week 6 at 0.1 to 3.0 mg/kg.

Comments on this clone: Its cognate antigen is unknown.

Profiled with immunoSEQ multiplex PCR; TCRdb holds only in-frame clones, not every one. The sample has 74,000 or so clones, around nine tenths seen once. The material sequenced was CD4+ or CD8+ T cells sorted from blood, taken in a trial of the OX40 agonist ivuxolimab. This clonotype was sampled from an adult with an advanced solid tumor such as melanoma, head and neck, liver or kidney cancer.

The chain's CDR3 is CASSQDILGLSYEQYF. In nucleotides, the CDR3 is TGCGCCAGCAGCCAAGATATTTTGGGGCTCTCCTACGAGCAGTACTTC. The gene calls are TRBV4-1 and TRBJ2-7; D may be TRBD1 (5 bases). The V end lost 0 bases, the J end lost 0 bases, and 12 bases lay between the germline ends. CDR3 size: 16 residues. The germline V gene encodes CDR1 MGHRA and CDR2 YSYEKL.